Here is one T cell receptor (beta chain) with its context. This record comes from a study of blood T cell repertoires in COVID-19. Looking at the study overall: From T cells, B-cell-depleted T cells, or PBMCs came the material, which was cDNA or gDNA.

Germline V gene data show CDR1 as SNHLY and CDR2 as FYNNEI. Trimming cost V 5 bases and J 3 bases, with 11 bases left between them. The CDR3 contains 14 residues. Here immunoSEQ multiplex PCR was the method, and the copy in TCRdb shows in-frame clones only, minus some. In the table there are 40,000 to 60,000 clones, around 84% of which are singletons. The genes are TRBV2 and TRBJ1-5, with D possibly TRBD1 on 6 matching bases. The origin of this receptor is a man aged 50-59 years with active COVID-19. The sequenced sample consisted of peripheral blood. CDR3 protein: CASSRGGPNQPQHF. The DNA for the CDR3 is TGTGCCAGCAGTCGGGGGGGCCCCAATCAGCCCCAGCATTTT.